The 20 T cell receptor beta chains below were found in one sample sequenced in a study of long-term antiretroviral therapy in people with HIV. Survey-level immunoSEQ v3.0 assays were run. Measured with immunoSEQ multiplex PCR; TCRdb has only the in-frame clones, and not every one. This sample has 25,000 to 40,000 clones; 87% occur once, and the top ten carry 10% to 15%. The material was unsorted PBMCs, obtained 1.1 years after starting antiretroviral therapy. The receptors were sampled from a young man with HIV.

The rearrangement joins TRBV5-5 to TRBJ1-1; 7 positions agree with TRBD1. The CDR3 spans 16 residues. The V segment lost 3 bases and the J segment 4 bases; nucleotides outside the gene matches: 12. The germline CDR1 and CDR2 sequences are SGHKS and YYEKEE (reference sequence). CDR3 DNA: TGTGCCAGCAGCTCCCGTCCCGGGACAGTACCCACTGAAGCTTTCTTT. As protein: CASSSRPGTVPTEAFF. The full variable domain, its missing parts supplied by reference TRBV5-5 and TRBJ1-1, is DAGVTQSPTHLIKTRGQQVTLRCSPISGHKSVSWYQQVLGQGPQFIFQYYEKEERGRGNFPDRFSARQFPNYSSELNVNALLLGDSALYLCASSSRPGTVPTEAFFGQGTRLTVV.

The CDR3 spells CASSPGPTGGSSYNEQFF. CDR3 nucleotides: TGTGCCAGCAGCCCAGGCCCCACAGGAGGGAGCTCCTACAATGAGCAGTTCTTC. The chain carries TRBV9 and TRBJ2-1, with a possible D match to TRBD2 (6 bases). The length of the CDR3 is 18 residues. Trimming cost V 4 bases and J 0 bases, with 20 bases left between them. From germline, CDR1 is SGDLS and CDR2 YYNGEE.

This sequence joins TRBV18 and TRBJ1-1; D unclear. Germline-derived CDR1 and CDR2 are KGHSH and LQKENI. Trimming shortened V by 2 bases and J by 1 base, and 14 bases separated the two germline ends. The CDR3 spans 16 residues. In DNA, the CDR3 is TGTGCCAGCTCACCAGGATTAAGACAAGCGAACACTGAAGCTTTCTTT. Amino acid sequence: CASSPGLRQANTEAFF.

The chain is built from TRBV6-5 and TRBJ2-1; 9 nucleotides match TRBD1. Germline CDR1 is MNHEY and CDR2 is SVGAGI. The CDR3 covers 15 residues. V was pared by 6 bases and J by 4 bases, with 7 bases of the junction left unmatched. Here the CDR3 DNA reads TGTGCCAGCAGCCGCGGGACAGGGAGTTACAATGAGCAGTTCTTC. Amino acids: CASSRGTGSYNEQFF.

For the CDR3, the DNA is TGTGCCAGCAGACGAGGGGTAAACAATCAGCCCCAGCATTTT. Protein: CASRRGVNNQPQHF. This chain uses TRBV2 with TRBJ1-5; tentatively, D is TRBD1 (5 bases). The V end lost 6 bases, the J end lost 3 bases, and 12 bases lay between the germline ends. Per germline, CDR1 SNHLY and CDR2 FYNNEI. The CDR3 covers 14 residues.

The rearrangement links TRBV11-3 to TRBJ2-6; the D gene could be TRBD1 or TRBD2 (5 bases each). With 0 bases removed from V and 2 bases from J, the gap between germline ends came to 5 bases. This CDR3 is 15 amino acids long. CDR1 SGHNT and CDR2 YENEEA come from the germline V gene. CDR3 nucleotides: TGTGCCAGCAGCTTAGAGGGGGCTGGGGCCAACGTCCTGACTTTC. This sequence encodes CASSLEGAGANVLTF.

The chain is built from TRBV4-2 and TRBJ2-7; perhaps TRBD1 as D (6 bases). The CDR3 loop spans 13 amino acids. V was trimmed by 4 bases and J by 1 base, leaving 8 bases between them. From germline, CDR1 is LGHNA and CDR2 YNFKEQ. CDR3 sequence (DNA): TGTGCCAGCAGCCGGGGGCAGTCCTACGAGCAGTACTTC. This translates into CASSRGQSYEQYF.

The chain links TRBV9 to TRBJ2-7; D is unresolved. This CDR3 spans 14 amino acids. Germline CDR1 is SGDLS and CDR2 is YYNGEE. The germline V and J ends were trimmed by 3 bases and 0 bases, with 10 bases remaining between them. The DNA of the CDR3 is TGTGCCAGCAGCGCTACAATGAGCTCCTACGAGCAGTACTTC. Amino acid sequence: CASSATMSSYEQYF.

The chain combines TRBV27 with TRBJ2-2, with D possibly called TRBD1 or TRBD2 (5 bases each). Per the germline V gene, CDR1 is MNHEY and CDR2 is SMNVEV (reference sequence). The CDR3 spans 16 residues. Trimming pared 6 bases from V and 1 base from J, leaving 15 bases between. The CDR3 DNA sequence: TGTGCCAGCAGCCCCATGGGACGGATGAACACCGGGGAGCTGTTTTTT. Translating it yields CASSPMGRMNTGELFF.

The V and J genes are TRBV18 and TRBJ1-1, with D hard to call. Germline V CDR1 and CDR2: KGHSH, LQKENI. The CDR3 covers 14 residues. Trimming took 6 bases from V and 4 from J, leaving 15 bases between them. The CDR3 nucleotides are TGTGCCAGCTCCGCCTCTGAACAAGGCACTGAAGCTTTCTTT. It yields the protein CASSASEQGTEAFF.

This clone came up once. V and J are TRBV6-4 and TRBJ2-3; D call uncertain. Trimming took 2 bases from V and 8 from J, leaving 11 bases between them. The CDR3 sequence is 13 residues long. Germline CDR1 reads MRHNA; CDR2 reads SNTAGT. As DNA, the CDR3 is TGTGCCAGCAGTGACGGCGAGGCAGTTACGCAGTATTTT. Residues: CASSDGEAVTQYF.

The V gene is TRBV27, the J gene TRBJ2-2, with 9 bases identical to TRBD2. With 4 bases clipped from V and 8 bases from J, the junction kept 5 bases outside the gene matches. In germline, CDR1 is MNHEY, CDR2 SMNVEV (reference sequence). There are 14 residues in the CDR3. DNA for the CDR3: TGTGCCAGCAGTTCCTCCGGACTAGCGGGGGAGCTGTTTTTT. This codes for CASSSSGLAGELFF.

This sequence joins TRBV27 and TRBJ2-1; TRBD2 matches 10 bases. Germline V lookup: CDR1 MNHEY, CDR2 SMNVEV (reference sequence). The ends lost 6 bases at V and 6 bases at J; junction bases unmatched: 14. There are 17 residues in the CDR3. The CDR3 sequence is CASRRGYGTSVRNEQFF. For the CDR3, the DNA is TGTGCCAGCAGGAGGGGGTACGGGACTAGCGTACGCAATGAGCAGTTCTTC.

The chain couples TRBV29-1 to TRBJ2-6; D remains ambiguous. The CDR3 runs to 16 residues. CDR1 is SQVTM, CDR2 ANQGSEA, per germline. V shed 6 bases and J shed 0 bases, with 15 bases lying between them. CDR3 nucleotide sequence: TGCAGCGTGCAACTTGACGTAAACTCTGGGGCCAACGTCCTGACTTTC. Residues: CSVQLDVNSGANVLTF. Full variable domain (missing parts from reference TRBV29-1 and TRBJ2-6): SAVISQKPSRDICQRGTSLTIQCQVDSQVTMMFWYRQQPGQSLTLIATANQGSEATYESGFVIDKFPISRPNLTFSTLTVSNMSPEDSSIYLCSVQLDVNSGANVLTFGAGSRLTVL.

This clone is a singleton in its sample. The chain employs TRBV7-9 and TRBJ2-7; possible D gene TRBD2, 6 bases. The germline gives CDR1 SEHNR, CDR2 FQNEAQ (reference sequence). This CDR3 has 13 residues. V was trimmed by 5 bases and J by 2 bases, leaving 10 bases between them. The CDR3 coding sequence is TGTGCCAGCAGCAGGGACTCTCCCTACGAGCAGTACTTC. This gives the protein CASSRDSPYEQYF.

The chain joins TRBV27 to TRBJ1-1, with 8 bases aligning to TRBD1. Germline loops: CDR1 MNHEY, CDR2 SMNVEV (reference sequence). The CDR3 runs to 14 residues. Trimming removed 5 bases from V and 0 bases from J; junction bases left unmatched: 2. CDR3 sequence (DNA): TGTGCCAGCAGTCCGGGACAGGTGAACACTGAAGCTTTCTTT. As protein: CASSPGQVNTEAFF.

The CDR3 DNA reads TGTGCCAGCCAAGGGGGCGGGAGTTTCGAGACCCAGTACTTC. Its protein is CASQGGGSFETQYF. This sequence joins TRBV28 and TRBJ2-5; tentatively, D is TRBD1 or TRBD2 (7 bases each). Germline V gene sequence: CDR1 MDHEN, CDR2 SYDVKM. Trimming took off 8 bases at V and 5 bases at J, with 18 bases between the two ends. The CDR3 loop spans 14 amino acids. The full variable domain, rest sourced from reference TRBV28 and TRBJ2-5, is DVKVTQSSRYLVKRTGEKVFLECVQDMDHENMFWYRQDPGLGLRLIYFSYDVKMKEKGDIPEGYSVSREKKERFSLILESASTNQTSMYLCASQGGGSFETQYFGPGTRLLVL.

The rearrangement links TRBV5-1 to TRBJ2-1, with no clear D. Between the trimmed V and J ends, which lost 2 bases and 4 bases, there was a span of 10 bases. CDR3 length: 14 residues. From germline, CDR1 is SGHRS and CDR2 YFSETQ. In nucleotides, the CDR3 is TGCGCCAGCAGCTTTTTGGGCGGATACAATGAGCAGTTCTTC. Protein product: CASSFLGGYNEQFF.

This sequence joins TRBV7-3 and TRBJ1-1; D possibly corresponds to TRBD1 (5 bases). V lost 6 bases and J lost 2, with 10 bases in between. Germline CDR1 is SGHTA and CDR2 is FQGTGA. CDR3 size: 13 residues. The DNA for the CDR3 is TGTGCCAGCAGTCGACAGATTAACACTGAAGCTTTCTTT. As protein: CASSRQINTEAFF.

This chain connects TRBV7-8 to TRBJ2-2; D possibly corresponds to TRBD1 (6 bases). Deletions cut 4 bases from V and 8 bases from J, with 11 bases between. CDR1 and CDR2 (germline): SGHVS, FQNEAQ. The CDR3 length is 13 residues. In DNA form, the CDR3 reads TGTGCCAGCAGCTCGCAGACAGGTGGGGAGCTGTTTTTT. It translates to CASSSQTGGELFF.